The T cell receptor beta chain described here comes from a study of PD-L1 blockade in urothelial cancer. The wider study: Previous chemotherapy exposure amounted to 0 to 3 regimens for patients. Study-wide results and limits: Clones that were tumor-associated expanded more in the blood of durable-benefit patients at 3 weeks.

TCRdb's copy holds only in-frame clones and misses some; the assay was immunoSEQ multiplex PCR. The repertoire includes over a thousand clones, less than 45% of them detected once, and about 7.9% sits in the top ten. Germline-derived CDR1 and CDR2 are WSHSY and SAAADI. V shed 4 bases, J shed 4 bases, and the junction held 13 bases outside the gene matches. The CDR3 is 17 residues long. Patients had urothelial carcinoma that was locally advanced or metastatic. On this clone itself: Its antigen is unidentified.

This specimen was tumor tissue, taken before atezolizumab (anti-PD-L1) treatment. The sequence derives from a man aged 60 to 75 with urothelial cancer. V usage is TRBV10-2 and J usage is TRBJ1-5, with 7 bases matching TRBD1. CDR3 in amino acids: CASSGIGRTGTNQPQHF. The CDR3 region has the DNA TGCGCCAGCAGTGGTATTGGGCGGACAGGAACTAATCAGCCCCAGCATTTT.